This TCR beta chain was sequenced for a study of regulatory T cells in long-lasting Graves disease (dated by TCRdb to about 2021). Regarding the complete study: Newly diagnosed Graves' disease patients had taken antithyroid drugs for less than 3 months. A total of 33 samples underwent TCR sequencing: around 13 from persistent and approximately 20 from newly diagnosed Graves' disease patients. This study used TCR sequencing and RNA sequencing of peripheral blood to compare persistent Graves' disease patients against newly diagnosed Graves' disease patients. The study took place in China and was registered as a clinical trial. General study outcomes and caveats: Only the TCR beta chain was sequenced and analyzed. Persistent disease showed preferential use of TRBV28, TRBJ1-2 and TRBJ2-5, whereas newly diagnosed disease favored TRBV20-1 and TRBJ2-1. Persistent patients shared more public clonotypes among themselves (around 3,000) than newly diagnosed patients did (more than 950). Because the primary lesion, thyroid tissue, could not be accessed, the study looked at peripheral blood alone. Compared with newly diagnosed patients, patients with persistent Graves' disease had lower TCR Shannon entropy and fewer highly expanded clones, which suggests clonal expansion. The authors acknowledged the small sample size as a limitation that may reduce accuracy.

Library preparation used multiplex PCR. Sequencing was carried out with an Illumina HiSeq 4000. iRepertoire HTBI primers and Arm-PCR amplification of CDR3 regions were used to construct TCR beta libraries. PCR products were gel purified before sequencing. The paper's processing steps were these. Across samples, around 62 TRBV and roughly 15 TRBJ segments were identified and used for gene usage analysis of CDR3 amino acid clonotypes. COPE and FqMerger were used to merge the filtered high-quality paired reads into contigs. BLAST was used to align contigs to the IMGT TRBV, TRBD and TRBJ reference genes, and CDR3 was defined following IMGT. Any clonotype with a frequency above 0.1% was classified as a highly expanded clone. Shannon entropy was used to measure repertoire diversity, and the Gini coefficient was used to measure V-J evenness. Public clonotypes were defined as clonotypes shared by more than one individual. The raw public reads went through TCRdb reprocessing: fastp at Q25, MiXCR clone calling, in-frame beta chains kept. Each CDR3 protein gets just one entry, which takes the most common genes and DNA from the rows behind it. TCRdb assigned the V and J calls; the authors' analysis was not used. Present in this sample are 420,000 or so distinct CDR3 sequences, approximately 16% of which were seen just once. 20% to 25% of the sample comes from the top ten.

At the junction V is shortened by 6 bases and J by 2 bases, with 13 bases in between. The germline V gene yields MDHEN for CDR1 and SYDVKM for CDR2. Counted from cysteine to phenylalanine, this CDR3 has 14 amino acids. Only CDR3 DNA is held: 42 bases, read in frame from base 1. This clonotype was counted at least ten times. The antigen it recognizes is unknown. No base quality values were provided; no much bigger clone lies one nucleotide off. The time point label for this specimen denotes: newly diagnosed GD, antithyroid drugs for less than 3 months. For both TCR sequencing and RNA sequencing, RNA was extracted from PBMCs using TRIzol. The diagnosis of Graves' disease was made according to American Thyroid Association guidelines. Patients were recruited from an endocrinology department in Xi'an, China. Each patient gave roughly 8.4 milliliters of peripheral blood, collected in an EDTA anticoagulant tube. PBMCs were isolated by Ficoll Paque Plus density gradient separation without further T cell sorting. An Agilent 2100 Bioanalyzer and agarose gel were used to check RNA quality, while a NanoDrop 2000 measured RNA concentration.

These data were likewise used in another study, on T cells in Graves' hyperthyroidism and ophthalmopathy. As the second paper documents: A patient counted as having stable Graves' hyperthyroidism if no progression to ophthalmopathy occurred over 18 months of follow-up. Hyperthyroidism patients were newly diagnosed, had a disease duration of under 2 months, and were aged 18 to 65 years. The study excluded patients with uncontrolled infections, other autoimmune diseases, pregnancy or lactation. Diagnoses were based on clinical symptoms, serum thyroxine and TRAb, thyroid ultrasound and orbital computed tomography. The first round of RT-PCR for the TCR CDR3 was performed with the HTBI primer set and the Qiagen OneStep RT-PCR kit. Most expanded thyroid clonotypes (frequency above 0.001) were also found in blood, which suggests that blood repertoires may mirror thyroid immune responses. A 13 V-J signature model separated ophthalmopathy from stable hyperthyroidism, with around 88% sensitivity and 81.08% specificity in cross-validation and 80%/75% in testing. In validation, the model predicted progression to ophthalmopathy a median of roughly six months before onset, with about 70% sensitivity and just under 75% specificity. To identify distinguishing TCR V-J signatures, a discovery cohort of 100 or so patients was used, comprising 40 to 45 with Graves' ophthalmopathy and approximately 58 with stable Graves' hyperthyroidism. Prospective prediction of ophthalmopathy was tested in an independent validation cohort consisting of roughly 19 hyperthyroidism patients and 15 to 17 patients who later progressed to ophthalmopathy. The approximately 90 discovery patients were divided at random into training and test sets in a 7:3 ratio. In addition, the study compared T-cell repertoires in thyroid tissue and in blood from roughly six Graves' hyperthyroidism patients. After sampling, hyperthyroidism patients received methimazole starting at 30 mg daily, and ophthalmopathy patients received high-dose intravenous methylprednisolone. A second multiplex PCR round built the libraries, followed by size selection and purification. Libraries were sequenced paired-end with 100 bp reads on an Illumina HiSeq2000. SOAPnuke was used to process the raw data, with reads discarded if the reads contained adapters or uncalled bases, had a mean Phred below 15, or lacked an exact constant-primer or identifier match. COPE v1.2.5 was used to merge high-quality paired reads, and clonotypes were defined as unique nucleotide sequences. MiTCR v1.1 was used to align the clonotypes against IMGT TRBV, TRBD and TRBJ reference segments. The analysis was restricted to V-J combinations with a frequency above 0.0001, which together covered roughly 99% of the repertoires. The TCS score was defined as the ratio of F50 (clonal expansion) to E x V (chaos), calculated using BLOSUM62-based TCRdist between CDR3 peptides within each V-J. Welch's t-statistics and random forest reduced fewer than 550 V-J features to 13, which were used in a naive Bayes classifier (R e1071). No statistical method was used to fix the sample size in advance, and group allocation was not hidden from the investigators. The paper describes TCR Vbeta CDR3 sequencing of 120 to 150 peripheral blood samples, made up of approximately 40 ophthalmopathy patients, more than 70 hyperthyroidism patients and about 17 progressor patients.

The TCR comes from a woman between 18 and 29 years old with Graves disease. Donor details come from another sample of the same person, matched by shared clones. This chain joins TRBV28 to TRBJ2-5; possibly the D gene is TRBD2, per 6 matching bases. This specimen consisted of peripheral blood mononuclear cells (PBMCs), obtained at new diagnosis, from a patient treated with antithyroid drugs. The nucleotide sequence reads as follows: TGTGCCAGCAGGACCCCGGGACTTCAAGAGACCCAGTACTTC. It translates to CASRTPGLQETQYF. Extended through the reference TRBV28 and TRBJ2-5 proteins, this CDR3 yields the full variable domain: DVKVTQSSRYLVKRTGEKVFLECVQDMDHENMFWYRQDPGLGLRLIYFSYDVKMKEKGDIPEGYSVSREKKERFSLILESASTNQTSMYLCASRTPGLQETQYFGPGTRLLVL.